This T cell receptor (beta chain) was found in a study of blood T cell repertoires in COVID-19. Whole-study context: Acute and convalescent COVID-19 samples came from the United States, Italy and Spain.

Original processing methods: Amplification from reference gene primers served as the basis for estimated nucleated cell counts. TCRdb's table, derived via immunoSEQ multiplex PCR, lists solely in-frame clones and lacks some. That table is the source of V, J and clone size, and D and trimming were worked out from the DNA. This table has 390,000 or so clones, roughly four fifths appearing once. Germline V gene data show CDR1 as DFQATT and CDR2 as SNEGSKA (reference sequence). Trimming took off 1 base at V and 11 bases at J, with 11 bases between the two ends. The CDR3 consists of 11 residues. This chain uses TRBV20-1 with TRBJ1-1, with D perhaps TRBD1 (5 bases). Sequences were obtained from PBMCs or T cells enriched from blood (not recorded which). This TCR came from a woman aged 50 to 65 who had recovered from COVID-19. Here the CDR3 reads CSARGGDVAFF. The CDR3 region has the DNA TGCAGTGCTAGAGGGGGGGATGTCGCTTTCTTT.